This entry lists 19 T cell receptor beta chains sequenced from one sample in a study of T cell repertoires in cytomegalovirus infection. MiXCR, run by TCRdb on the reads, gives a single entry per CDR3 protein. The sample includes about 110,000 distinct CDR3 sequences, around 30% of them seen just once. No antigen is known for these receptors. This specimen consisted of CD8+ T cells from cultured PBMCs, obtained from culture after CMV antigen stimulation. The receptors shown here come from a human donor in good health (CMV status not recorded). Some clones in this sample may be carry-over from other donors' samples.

In DNA, the CDR3 is TGTGCCATCAGGCTAGCGGGGGCGAACACCGGGGAGCTGTTTTTT. It specifies CAIRLAGANTGELFF. This chain connects TRBV10-3 to TRBJ2-2; 10 bases align to TRBD2. The CDR3 sequence is 15 residues long. V shed 6 bases, J shed 0 bases, and the junction held 1 base outside the gene matches. Per germline, CDR1 ENHRY and CDR2 SYGVKD.

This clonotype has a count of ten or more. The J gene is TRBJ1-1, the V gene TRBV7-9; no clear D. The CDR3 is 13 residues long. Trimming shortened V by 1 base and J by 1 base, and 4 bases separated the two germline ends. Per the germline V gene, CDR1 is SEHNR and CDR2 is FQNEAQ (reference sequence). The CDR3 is CASSLDQNTEAFF. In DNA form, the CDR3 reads TGTGCCAGCAGCTTAGATCAGAACACTGAAGCTTTCTTT.

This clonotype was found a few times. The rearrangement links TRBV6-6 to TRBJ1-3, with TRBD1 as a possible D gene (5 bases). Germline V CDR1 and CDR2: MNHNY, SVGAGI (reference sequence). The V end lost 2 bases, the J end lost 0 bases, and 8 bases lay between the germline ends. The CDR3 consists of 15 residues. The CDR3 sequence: CASSYTGASGNTIYF. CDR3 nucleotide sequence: TGTGCCAGCAGTTACACAGGTGCCTCTGGAAACACCATATATTTT.

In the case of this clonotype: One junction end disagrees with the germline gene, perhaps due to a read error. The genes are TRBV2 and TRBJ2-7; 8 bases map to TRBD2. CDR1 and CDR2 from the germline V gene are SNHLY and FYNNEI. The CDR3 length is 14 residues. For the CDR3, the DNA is TGTACCAGTTTGGCGGGGGGAGGTTCTTCCGAGCAGTACTTC. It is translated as CTSLAGGGSSEQYF.

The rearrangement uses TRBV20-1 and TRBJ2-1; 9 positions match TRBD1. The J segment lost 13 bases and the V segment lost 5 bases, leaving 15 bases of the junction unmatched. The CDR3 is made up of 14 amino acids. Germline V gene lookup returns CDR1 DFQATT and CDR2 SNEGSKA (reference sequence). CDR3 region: CSASTGTGFIRQFF. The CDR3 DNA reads TGCAGTGCTTCGACTGGGACAGGGTTCATCCGTCAGTTCTTC.

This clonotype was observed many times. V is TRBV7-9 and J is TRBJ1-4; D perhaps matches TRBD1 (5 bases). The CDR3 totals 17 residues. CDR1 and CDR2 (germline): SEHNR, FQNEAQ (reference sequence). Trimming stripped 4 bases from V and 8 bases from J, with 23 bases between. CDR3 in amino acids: CASSSSQPGDAIEKLFF. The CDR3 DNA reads TGTGCCAGCAGCTCCTCCCAGCCGGGGGATGCCATAGAAAAACTGTTTTTT. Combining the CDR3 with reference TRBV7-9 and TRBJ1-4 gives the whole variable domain DTGVSQNPRHKITKRGQNVTFRCDPISEHNRLYWYRQTLGQGPEFLTYFQNEAQLEKSRLLSDRFSAERPKGSFSTLEIQRTEQGDSAMYLCASSSSQPGDAIEKLFFGSGTQLSVL.

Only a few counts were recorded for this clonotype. The CDR3 DNA reads as TGTGCCAGCACCCCATTTTGGCCCTACAATGAGCAGTTCTTC. Translating it yields CASTPFWPYNEQFF. The chain links TRBV7-6 to TRBJ2-1; no clear D. Germline V gene lookup returns CDR1 SGHVS and CDR2 FNYEAQ. V was pared by 7 bases and J by 2 bases, with 12 bases between. The CDR3 has 14 residues.

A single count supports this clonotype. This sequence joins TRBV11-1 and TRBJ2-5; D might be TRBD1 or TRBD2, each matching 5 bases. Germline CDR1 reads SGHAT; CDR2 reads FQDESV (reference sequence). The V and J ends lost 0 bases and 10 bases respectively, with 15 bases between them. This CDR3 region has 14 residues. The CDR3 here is CASSLAEGTRGQYF. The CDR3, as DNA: TGTGCCAGCAGCTTAGCGGAAGGCACGAGGGGCCAGTACTTC. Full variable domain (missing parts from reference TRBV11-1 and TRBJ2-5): EAEVAQSPRYKITEKSQAVAFWCDPISGHATLYWYRQILGQGPELLVQFQDESVVDDSQLPKDRFSAERLKGVDSTLKIQPAELGDSAMYLCASSLAEGTRGQYFGPGTRLLVL.

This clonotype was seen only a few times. CDR3 nucleotide sequence: TGCGCCAGCAGCCAAGATCTAATGGGTTCGTCCTACGAGCAGTACTTC. Translating gives CASSQDLMGSSYEQYF. The chain uses TRBV4-3 and TRBJ2-7; D unresolved. Trimming left V 0 bases short and J 1 base short, with 13 bases between. CDR1 LGHNA and CDR2 YSLEER come from the germline V gene. The CDR3 runs 16 residues.

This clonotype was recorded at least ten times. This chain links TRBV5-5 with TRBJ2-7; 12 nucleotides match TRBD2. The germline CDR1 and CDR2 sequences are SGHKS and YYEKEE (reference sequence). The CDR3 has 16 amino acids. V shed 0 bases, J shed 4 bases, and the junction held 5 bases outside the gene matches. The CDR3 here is CASSLGLAGDLYEQYF. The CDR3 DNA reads TGTGCCAGCAGCTTGGGACTAGCGGGGGACCTGTACGAGCAGTACTTC. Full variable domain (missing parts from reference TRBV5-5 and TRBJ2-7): DAGVTQSPTHLIKTRGQQVTLRCSPISGHKSVSWYQQVLGQGPQFIFQYYEKEERGRGNFPDRFSARQFPNYSSELNVNALLLGDSALYLCASSLGLAGDLYEQYFGPGTRLTVT.

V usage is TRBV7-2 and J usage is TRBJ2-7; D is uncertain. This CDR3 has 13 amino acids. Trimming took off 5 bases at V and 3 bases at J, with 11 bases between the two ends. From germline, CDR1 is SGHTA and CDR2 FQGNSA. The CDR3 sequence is CASSIHLGYEQYF. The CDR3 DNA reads TGTGCCAGCAGCATTCATCTCGGCTACGAGCAGTACTTC.

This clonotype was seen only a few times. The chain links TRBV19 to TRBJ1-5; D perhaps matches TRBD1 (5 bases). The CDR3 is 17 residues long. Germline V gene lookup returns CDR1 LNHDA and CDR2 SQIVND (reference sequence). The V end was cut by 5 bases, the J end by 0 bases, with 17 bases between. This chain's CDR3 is CASSSFPYGGSNQPQHF. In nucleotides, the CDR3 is TGTGCCAGTAGTTCGTTCCCCTATGGGGGTAGCAATCAGCCCCAGCATTTT.

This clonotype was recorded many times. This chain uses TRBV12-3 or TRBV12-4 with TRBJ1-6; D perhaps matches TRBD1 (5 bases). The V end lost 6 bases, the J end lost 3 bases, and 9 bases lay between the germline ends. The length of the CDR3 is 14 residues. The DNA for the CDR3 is TGTGCCAGCAGCTCCGGGGGCTATAATTCACCCCTCCACTTT. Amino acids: CASSSGGYNSPLHF.

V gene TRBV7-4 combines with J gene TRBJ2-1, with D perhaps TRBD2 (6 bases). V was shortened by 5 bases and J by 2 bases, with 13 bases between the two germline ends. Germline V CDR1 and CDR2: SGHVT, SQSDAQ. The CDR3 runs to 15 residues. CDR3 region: CASSPPSGAYNEQFF. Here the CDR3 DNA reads TGTGCCAGCAGCCCGCCGTCGGGGGCCTACAATGAGCAGTTCTTC. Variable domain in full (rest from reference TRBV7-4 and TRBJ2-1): GAGVSQSPRYKVAKRGRDVALRCDSISGHVTLYWYRQTLGQGSEVLTYSQSDAQRDKSGRPSGRFSAERPERSVSTLKIQRTEQGDSAVYLCASSPPSGAYNEQFFGPGTRLTVL.

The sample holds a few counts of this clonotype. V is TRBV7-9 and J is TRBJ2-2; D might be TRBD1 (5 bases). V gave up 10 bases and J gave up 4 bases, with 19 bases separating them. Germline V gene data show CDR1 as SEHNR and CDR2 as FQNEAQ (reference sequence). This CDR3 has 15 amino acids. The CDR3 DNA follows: TGTGCCACTTCCGGAATTACGACAGCCACCGGGGAGCTGTTTTTT. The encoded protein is CATSGITTATGELFF.

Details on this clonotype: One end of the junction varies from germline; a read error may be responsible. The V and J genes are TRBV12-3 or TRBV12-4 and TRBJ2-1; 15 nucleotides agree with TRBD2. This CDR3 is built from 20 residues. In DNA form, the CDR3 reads TGTGCCAGCGGTTTAAGTGGACTAGCGGGGGGGCATGTTCGGTACAATGAGCAGTTCTTC. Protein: CASGLSGLAGGHVRYNEQFF.

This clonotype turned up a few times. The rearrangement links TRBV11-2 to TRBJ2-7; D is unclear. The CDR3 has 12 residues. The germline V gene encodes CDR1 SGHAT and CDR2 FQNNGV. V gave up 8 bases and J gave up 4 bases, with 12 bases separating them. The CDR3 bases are TGTGCCAGCTCCGTGACGGAATACGAGCAGTACTTC. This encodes CASSVTEYEQYF.

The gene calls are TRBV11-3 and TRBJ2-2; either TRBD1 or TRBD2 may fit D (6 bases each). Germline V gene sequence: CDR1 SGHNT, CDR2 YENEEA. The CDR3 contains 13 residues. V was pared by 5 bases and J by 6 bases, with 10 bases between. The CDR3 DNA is TGTGCCAGCAGCGGAAGGGGGGCCGGGGAGCTGTTTTTT. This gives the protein CASSGRGAGELFF.

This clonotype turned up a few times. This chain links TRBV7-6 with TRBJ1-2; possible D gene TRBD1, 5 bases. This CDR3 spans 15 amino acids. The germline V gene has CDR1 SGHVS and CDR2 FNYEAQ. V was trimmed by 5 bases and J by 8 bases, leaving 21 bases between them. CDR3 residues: CASSPGPEGKEGYTF. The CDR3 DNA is TGTGCCAGCAGCCCAGGACCGGAGGGGAAGGAGGGCTACACCTTC.